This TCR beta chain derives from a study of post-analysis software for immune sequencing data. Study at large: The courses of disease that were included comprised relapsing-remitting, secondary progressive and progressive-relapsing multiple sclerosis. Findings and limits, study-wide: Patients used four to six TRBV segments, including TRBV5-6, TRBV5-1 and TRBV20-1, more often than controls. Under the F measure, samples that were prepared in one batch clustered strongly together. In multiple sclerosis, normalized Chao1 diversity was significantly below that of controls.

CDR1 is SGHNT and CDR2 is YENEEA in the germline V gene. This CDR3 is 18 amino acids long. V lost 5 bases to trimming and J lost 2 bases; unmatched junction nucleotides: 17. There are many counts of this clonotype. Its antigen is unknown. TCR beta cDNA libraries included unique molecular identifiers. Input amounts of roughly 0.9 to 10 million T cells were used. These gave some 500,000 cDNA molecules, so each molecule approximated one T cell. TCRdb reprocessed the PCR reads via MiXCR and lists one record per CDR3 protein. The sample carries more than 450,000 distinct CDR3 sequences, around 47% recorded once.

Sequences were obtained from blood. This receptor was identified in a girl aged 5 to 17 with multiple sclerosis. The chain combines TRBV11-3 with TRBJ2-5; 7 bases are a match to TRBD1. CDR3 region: CASSAYTGDGLGQETQYF. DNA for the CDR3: TGTGCCAGCAGCGCCTACACAGGGGACGGCTTGGGGCAAGAGACCCAGTACTTC.